The 2 T cell receptor beta chains below were found in one sample sequenced in a study of blood T cell repertoires in COVID-19. Profiling relied on immunoSEQ multiplex PCR, and the TCRdb table lists in-frame clones only, not all of them. The table includes about 300,000 clones, 80% to 90% detected once. Source material: PBMCs or T cells enriched from blood (not recorded which). Source of these receptors: a man under 40 who had recovered from COVID-19.

CDR3: CASRQGEVDTEAFF. CDR3 sequence (DNA): TGTGCCAGCAGACAGGGGGAAGTGGACACTGAAGCTTTCTTT. V and J are TRBV2 and TRBJ1-1, with 8 bases that match TRBD1. Germline CDR1 reads SNHLY; CDR2 reads FYNNEI. The CDR3 runs 14 residues. J was trimmed by 3 bases and V by 6 bases; bases with no gene match: 6. Full variable domain (missing parts from reference TRBV2 and TRBJ1-1): EPEVTQTPSHQVTQMGQEVILRCVPISNHLYFYWYRQILGQKVEFLVSFYNNEISEKSEIFDDQFSVERPDGSNFTLKIRSTKLEDSAMYFCASRQGEVDTEAFFGQGTRLTVV.

The J gene is TRBJ2-1, the V gene TRBV4-1, with 7 bases aligning to TRBD1. Germline trimming cut 2 bases from V and 4 bases from J; bases unmatched to any gene: 8. The CDR3 totals 16 residues. CDR1 is MGHRA and CDR2 is YSYEKL in the germline V gene. DNA for the CDR3: TGCGCCAGCAGCCAAACATCCGGGACAGTATACAATGAGCAGTTCTTC. Translated, it gives CASSQTSGTVYNEQFF.